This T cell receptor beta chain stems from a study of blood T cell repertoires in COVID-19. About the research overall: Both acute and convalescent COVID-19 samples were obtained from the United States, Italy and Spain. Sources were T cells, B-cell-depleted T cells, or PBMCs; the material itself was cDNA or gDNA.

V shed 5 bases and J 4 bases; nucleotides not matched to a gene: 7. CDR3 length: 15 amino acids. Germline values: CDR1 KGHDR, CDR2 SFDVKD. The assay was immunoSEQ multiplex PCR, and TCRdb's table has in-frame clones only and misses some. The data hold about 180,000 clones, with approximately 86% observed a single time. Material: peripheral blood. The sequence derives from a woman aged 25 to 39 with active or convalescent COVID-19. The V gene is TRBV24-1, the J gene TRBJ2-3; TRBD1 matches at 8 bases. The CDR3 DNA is TGTGCCACCAGTGGGACAGGGTCTTCGGCAGATACGCAGTATTTT. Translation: CATSGTGSSADTQYF.